The T cell receptor beta chain described here comes from a study of T cell responses to AZD1222 COVID-19 vaccine. V gave up 4 bases and J gave up 2 bases, with 11 bases separating them. From germline, CDR1 is LNHDA and CDR2 SQIVND (reference sequence). The length of the CDR3 is 14 residues. This clone was recorded once. Its matching antigen is unknown. Findings of the study overall: There were vaccine-associated CD4 TCRs across spike, dominant at 160-218 and 743-854.

Clones were sequenced by immunoSEQ multiplex PCR, and TCRdb holds only the in-frame ones, with some missing. This repertoire shows over 150,000 clones, 90% to 95% found once; its top ten account for about 4.5%. Sample: peripheral blood, taken on day 0 of MenACWY control vaccination. The chain joins TRBV19 to TRBJ1-1; D gene unclear. The origin of this receptor is an adult in good health. The CDR3 DNA is TGTGCCAGTAGTACCCGGGCCAGCAACACTGAAGCTTTCTTT. Its translation is CASSTRASNTEAFF. The complete variable domain, with remaining parts taken from reference TRBV19 and TRBJ1-1, reads DGGITQSPKYLFRKEGQNVTLSCEQNLNHDAMYWYRQDPGQGLRLIYYSQIVNDFQKGDIAEGYSVSREKKESFPLTVTSAQKNPTAFYLCASSTRASNTEAFFGQGTRLTVV.